These 5 T cell receptor beta chains came from one sample sequenced in a study of blood T cell repertoires in COVID-19. Sequencing used immunoSEQ multiplex PCR; TCRdb keeps in-frame clones, though not all of them. The sample shows about 260,000 clones, 70% to 90% of them seen only once. Sequencing was performed on peripheral blood. All receptors derive from a human donor in a cohort sampled during active COVID-19.

The gene calls are TRBV6-2 or TRBV6-3 and TRBJ1-1; the match to TRBD1 covers 7 bases. There are 13 residues in the CDR3. Germline assignment: CDR1 MNHEY and CDR2 SVGEGT. The J segment lost 7 bases and the V segment lost 7 bases, leaving 9 bases of the junction unmatched. Here the CDR3 reads CASTPSGTDEAFF. CDR3 DNA sequence: TGTGCCAGCACCCCCTCCGGGACAGATGAAGCTTTCTTT.

The chain is built from TRBV5-8 and TRBJ1-2; the match to TRBD1 covers 8 bases. The CDR3 extends over 13 amino acids. Germline assignment: CDR1 SGHTS and CDR2 YDEGEE. V dropped 4 bases and J dropped 8; count of bases not matched to a gene: 7. The CDR3 protein is CASSRGQDSGYTF. The CDR3 bases are TGTGCCAGCAGCCGGGGACAGGACTCCGGCTACACCTTC.

The chain is built from TRBV2 and TRBJ2-7; D might be TRBD1 (6 bases). Per the germline V gene, CDR1 is SNHLY and CDR2 is FYNNEI. V gave up 5 bases and J gave up 4 bases, with 9 bases separating them. This CDR3 has 12 residues. The CDR3 protein is CASSTDRYEQYF. CDR3 coding DNA: TGTGCCAGCAGTACTGACAGGTACGAGCAGTACTTC.

The V call is TRBV10-3, the J call TRBJ1-1; 7 nucleotides align to TRBD1. Trimming at V came to 5 bases and at J to 0 bases, leaving 6 bases not matched to a gene. CDR1 is ENHRY and CDR2 is SYGVKD in the germline V gene. The CDR3 length is 15 residues. CDR3 nucleotide sequence: TGTGCCATCAGTAGAACAGGGGAGATGAACACTGAAGCTTTCTTT. Protein sequence: CAISRTGEMNTEAFF.

This clone was seen only a few times. The genes are TRBV3-1 (or the pseudogene TRBV3-2) and TRBJ1-2; D is ambiguous. Looked up from germline, CDR1 is LGHDT and CDR2 is YNNKEL (reference sequence). The ends were cut back, 1 base at V and 2 bases at J, with 8 bases in the middle. The CDR3 extends over 14 amino acids. Here the CDR3 reads CASSQVGGNYGYTF. CDR3 nucleotide sequence: TGTGCCAGCAGCCAAGTTGGAGGGAACTATGGCTACACCTTC.